The 6 T cell receptor beta chains below were found in one sample sequenced in a study of CD8 T cells in Susac syndrome (dated by TCRdb to about 2019). The protocol used for the library was the immunoSEQ multiplex PCR assay. RNA was extracted using the RNeasy kit, and roughly 0.5 to 1 ug of the RNA was reverse transcribed with random hexamers. The public sequencing data were trimmed at Q25 with fastp and processed into clonotypes with MiXCR by TCRdb, which kept only in-frame beta chains. CDR3 protein sequences are deduplicated, and each keeps its most common genes and DNA. Counted in this sample were 300,000 or so distinct CDR3 sequences; roughly nine tenths of them appeared once. Of the sample, approximately 0.065% falls within the top ten clones. Sequencing was performed on CD4+ T cells from PBMCs. The receptors here all came from a human donor with multiple sclerosis.

In this sample, this clonotype turned up once. The rearrangement joins TRBV20-1 to TRBJ2-2; a weak D match, TRBD2 (5 bases). From germline, CDR1 is DFQATT and CDR2 SNEGSKA (reference sequence). This CDR3 is built from 13 residues. Deletions cut 6 bases from V and 2 bases from J, with 10 bases between. In nucleotides, the CDR3 is TGCAGTGCCTGGACTGGAAACACCGGGGAGCTGTTTTTT. Residues: CSAWTGNTGELFF.

The table lists this clonotype with a few counts. The chain uses TRBV3-1 and TRBJ1-6, with TRBD1 identical over 7 bases. V lost 4 bases, J lost 6 bases, and 9 bases stayed unmatched. CDR1 and CDR2 (germline): LGHDT, YNNKEL (reference sequence). This CDR3 is built from 16 residues. Here the CDR3 reads CASSPYRGEGNSPLHF. The CDR3 nucleotides read TGTGCCAGCAGCCCCTACAGGGGAGAGGGTAATTCACCCCTCCACTTT.

The V gene is TRBV9, the J gene TRBJ2-3; D is unclear. Trimming took off 2 bases at V and 8 bases at J, with 12 bases between the two ends. CDR1 is SGDLS and CDR2 is YYNGEE in the germline V gene. This CDR3 comprises 13 residues. CDR3: CASSVSEDRTQYF. CDR3 DNA: TGTGCCAGCAGCGTTTCAGAAGACCGTACGCAGTATTTT.

This clonotype was observed once. The V gene is TRBV7-3, the J gene TRBJ1-1; possibly TRBD1 for D (6 bases). With 10 bases removed from V and 1 base from J, the gap between germline ends came to 19 bases. Germline V gives CDR1 SGHTA, CDR2 FQGTGA. The CDR3 sequence is 15 residues long. DNA of the CDR3: TGTGCCAAGAGGACCTCGGGGGCAGGGAACACTGAAGCTTTCTTT. Its protein is CAKRTSGAGNTEAFF.

This chain uses TRBV3-1 with TRBJ2-1; 11 bases fit TRBD2. V shed 2 bases, J shed 0 bases, and the junction held 6 bases outside the gene matches. CDR3 size: 18 residues. CDR1 LGHDT and CDR2 YNNKEL come from the germline V gene (reference sequence). The CDR3 DNA sequence: TGTGCCAGCAGCCAACCGTCGCTAGCGGGGGGCTCCTACAATGAGCAGTTCTTC. Protein: CASSQPSLAGGSYNEQFF.

This clonotype was found a few times. The chain has TRBV18 and TRBJ2-7, with 9 bases identical to TRBD1. The length of the CDR3 is 15 residues. The germline V gene encodes CDR1 KGHSH and CDR2 LQKENI. V was pared by 6 bases and J by 2 bases, with 8 bases of the junction left unmatched. As DNA, the CDR3 is TGTGCCAGCTCCCAACCGGGACAGGGAGCCTACGAGCAGTACTTC. Amino acids: CASSQPGQGAYEQYF.